The 10 T cell receptor beta chains given below trace back to one sample, sequenced in a study of Ad26.COV2.S vaccination and SARS-CoV-2 variants. This sample's treatment: around 19 received Ad26.COV2.S at low or high dose, single or two shots; several received placebo; per-sample allocation not given. The samples were gathered on day 63 after the first injection of vaccine or placebo. Profiled with immunoSEQ multiplex PCR; TCRdb holds only in-frame clones, not every one. The data contain 250,000 or so clones, 70% to 90% of them singletons. Sequencing used peripheral blood, obtained in a trial of Ad26.COV2.S vaccine versus placebo. The receptor source for this set is a person between 18 and 60 years old who received the Ad26.COV2.S COVID-19 vaccine or a placebo.

About this clone: Distinct nucleotide sequences in the sample also encode this CDR3. V is TRBV9 and J is TRBJ2-3, with 11 bases fitting TRBD2. Germline-derived CDR1 and CDR2 are SGDLS and YYNGEE. The J segment lost 4 bases and the V segment lost 0 bases, leaving 1 base of the junction unmatched. This CDR3 has 15 amino acids. CDR3 DNA sequence: TGTGCCAGCAGCGTAGTTAGCGGGGGGGCAGATACGCAGTATTTT. It yields the protein CASSVVSGGADTQYF.

The chain combines TRBV6-5 with TRBJ2-1; perhaps TRBD1 as D (6 bases). CDR1 and CDR2 (germline): MNHEY, SVGAGI. CDR3 length: 13 amino acids. Trimming shortened V by 2 bases and J by 14 bases, and 16 bases separated the two germline ends. CDR3 coding DNA: TGTGCCAGCAGTTACCAATCAACAGGGATGGAGTTCTTC. Amino acids: CASSYQSTGMEFF.

The chain uses TRBV6-2 or TRBV6-3 and TRBJ2-2; 8 bases line up with TRBD2. Per the germline V gene, CDR1 is MNHEY and CDR2 is SVGEGT. The CDR3 totals 15 residues. V shed 6 bases and J 5 bases; nucleotides not matched to a gene: 8. In nucleotides, the CDR3 is TGTGCCAGCAGCCCCTTAGCGGGGAAAACCGGGGAGCTGTTTTTT. Its translation is CASSPLAGKTGELFF.

The chain employs TRBV27 and TRBJ2-5, with 8 bases matching TRBD1. In germline, CDR1 is MNHEY, CDR2 SMNVEV (reference sequence). Trimming removed 5 bases from V and 0 bases from J; junction bases left unmatched: 17. The CDR3 sequence is 19 residues long. The CDR3 DNA follows: TGTGCCAGCAGTCTCCGGACAGGGTCTCGCCAATGGAACCAAGAGACCCAGTACTTC. As protein: CASSLRTGSRQWNQETQYF.

CDR3 nucleotide sequence: TGCGCCAGCAGCCAGGGCGACAGATCTAGCACAGATACGCAGTATTTT. It codes for CASSQGDRSSTDTQYF. The chain links TRBV4-1 to TRBJ2-3, with D possibly being TRBD1 (5 bases). CDR3 length: 16 residues. The ends were cut back, 3 bases at V and 0 bases at J, with 13 bases in the middle. Germline CDR1 MGHRA, CDR2 YSYEKL.

The V call is TRBV3-1 (or the pseudogene TRBV3-2), the J call TRBJ2-2, with D perhaps TRBD1 (6 bases). This CDR3 region has 15 residues. Germline V CDR1 and CDR2: LGHDT, YNNKEL (reference sequence). V lost 2 bases to trimming and J lost 4 bases, with 11 bases between them. The CDR3 loop is CASSQPTGITGELFF. The CDR3 nucleotides are TGTGCCAGCAGCCAACCTACAGGGATCACCGGGGAGCTGTTTTTT.

The genes are TRBV25-1 and TRBJ1-4, with TRBD1 identical over 8 bases. V was pared by 6 bases and J by 7 bases, with 7 bases of the junction left unmatched. Germline CDR1 and CDR2: MGHDK and SYGVNS. The CDR3 length is 14 residues. The CDR3 here is CASRPTGGGEKLFF. DNA of the CDR3: TGTGCCAGCAGACCCACAGGGGGTGGTGAAAAACTGTTTTTT.

The rearrangement joins TRBV18 to TRBJ2-1; 7 bases align to TRBD2. V dropped 9 bases and J dropped 7; count of bases not matched to a gene: 12. The CDR3 has 14 residues. Germline V gene sequence: CDR1 KGHSH, CDR2 LQKENI. CDR3 amino acids: CASSPGGTANEQFF. DNA of the CDR3: TGTGCCAGTTCTCCGGGGGGTACGGCGAATGAGCAGTTCTTC.

This clone was recorded a few times. V gene TRBV27 combines with J gene TRBJ2-7, with D perhaps matching TRBD2 (7 bases). The germline gives CDR1 MNHEY, CDR2 SMNVEV (reference sequence). The CDR3 spans 13 residues. The ends were cut back, 5 bases at V and 5 bases at J, with 13 bases in the middle. The CDR3 DNA reads TGTGCCAGCAGTCCCCGGGGGGCCCACGAGCAGTACGTC. This translates into CASSPRGAHEQYV.

V gene TRBV7-3 combines with J gene TRBJ2-2, with 7 bases matching TRBD2. This CDR3 spans 16 amino acids. With 5 bases clipped from V and 7 bases from J, the junction kept 13 bases outside the gene matches. The germline gives CDR1 SGHTA, CDR2 FQGTGA. CDR3 sequence: CASSPPGGGFDGELFF. In DNA, the CDR3 is TGTGCCAGCAGCCCTCCTGGCGGGGGTTTCGACGGGGAGCTGTTTTTT.